Listed here are 5 T cell receptor beta chains from one sample, sequenced in a study of cytomegalovirus exposure and HLA in healthy donors. Primers for the PCR totalled 60 Vbeta and 13 Jbeta. Repertoires were generated with immunoSEQ multiplex PCR, while TCRdb's copy carries only in-frame clones and drops some. The data contain about 300,000 clones, about nine tenths of them singletons. Sequenced material: PBMCs. All receptors derive from a man between 40 and 49 years old in good health and CMV-seropositive.

A single count supports this clone. This rearrangement joins TRBV27 to TRBJ1-1, with a tentative D call TRBD1 (6 bases). Deletions cut 8 bases from V and 4 bases from J, with 17 bases between. This CDR3 has 14 residues. Germline V gene sequence: CDR1 MNHEY, CDR2 SMNVEV (reference sequence). CDR3: CASGLVAGVTEAFF. The DNA for the CDR3 is TGTGCCAGCGGCCTGGTGGCAGGGGTCACTGAAGCTTTCTTT.

V and J are TRBV11-3 and TRBJ2-5; D perhaps matches TRBD2 (6 bases). The CDR3 contains 13 residues. V lost 0 bases, J lost 7 bases, and 9 bases lay in between. CDR1 SGHNT and CDR2 YENEEA come from the germline V gene. This CDR3 is CASSLDQEGTQYF. CDR3 nucleotide sequence: TGTGCCAGCAGCTTAGATCAGGAGGGGACCCAGTACTTC. The whole variable domain, remainder taken from reference TRBV11-3 and TRBJ2-5, is EAGVVQSPRYKIIEKKQPVAFWCNPISGHNTLYWYLQNLGQGPELLIRYENEEAVDDSQLPKDRFSAERLKGVDSTLKIQPAELGDSAVYLCASSLDQEGTQYFGPGTRLLVL.

This chain uses TRBV27 with TRBJ2-3; 10 bases match TRBD1. This CDR3 comprises 15 residues. Germline CDR1 and CDR2: MNHEY and SMNVEV (reference sequence). Trimming took 4 bases from V and 7 from J; bases not matched to a gene: 8. In DNA, the CDR3 is TGTGCCAGCAGTTGGACAGGGGGTCAGCTGAATACGCAGTATTTT. Translated, it gives CASSWTGGQLNTQYF.

The chain recombines TRBV28 with TRBJ1-5, with 7 bases aligning to TRBD1. J was trimmed by 6 bases and V by 6 bases; bases with no gene match: 11. This CDR3 is 15 amino acids long. The germline V gene has CDR1 MDHEN and CDR2 SYDVKM. CDR3 loop: CASSIDRELVQPQHF. CDR3 nucleotide sequence: TGTGCCAGCAGCATCGACAGGGAATTAGTTCAGCCCCAGCATTTT.

This chain uses TRBV13 with TRBJ2-1; TRBD2 agrees at 11 bases. This CDR3 has 15 amino acids. J lost 4 bases, V lost 4 bases, and 3 bases had no gene match. Germline V gene data show CDR1 as PRHDT and CDR2 as FYEKMQ (reference sequence). The CDR3 DNA reads TGTGCCAGCAGCTCCGGGACTAGCGGATACAATGAGCAGTTCTTC. It translates to CASSSGTSGYNEQFF.